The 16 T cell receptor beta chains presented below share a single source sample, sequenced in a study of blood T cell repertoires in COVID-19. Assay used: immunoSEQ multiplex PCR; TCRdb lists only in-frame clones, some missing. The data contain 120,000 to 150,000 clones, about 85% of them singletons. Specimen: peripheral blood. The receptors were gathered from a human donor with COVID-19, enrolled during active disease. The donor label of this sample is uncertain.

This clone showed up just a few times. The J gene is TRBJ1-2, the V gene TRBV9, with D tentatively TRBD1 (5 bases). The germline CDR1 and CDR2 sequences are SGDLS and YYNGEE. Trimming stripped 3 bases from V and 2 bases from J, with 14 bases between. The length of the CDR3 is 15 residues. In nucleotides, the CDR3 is TGTGCCAGCAGCGCCGACCCAGGGTCGAACTATGGCTACACCTTC. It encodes CASSADPGSNYGYTF.

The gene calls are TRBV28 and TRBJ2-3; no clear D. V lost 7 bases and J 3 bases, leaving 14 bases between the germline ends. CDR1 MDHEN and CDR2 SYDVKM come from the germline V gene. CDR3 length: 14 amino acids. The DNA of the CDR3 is TGTGCCAGCACCCAAACATTACCGACAGATACGCAGTATTTT. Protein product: CASTQTLPTDTQYF.

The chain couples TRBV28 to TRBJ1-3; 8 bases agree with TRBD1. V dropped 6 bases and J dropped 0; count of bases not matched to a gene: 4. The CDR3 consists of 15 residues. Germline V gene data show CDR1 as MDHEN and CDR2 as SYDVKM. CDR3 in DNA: TGTGCCAGCAGGCCGACAGGGGACTCTGGAAACACCATATATTTT. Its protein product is CASRPTGDSGNTIYF.

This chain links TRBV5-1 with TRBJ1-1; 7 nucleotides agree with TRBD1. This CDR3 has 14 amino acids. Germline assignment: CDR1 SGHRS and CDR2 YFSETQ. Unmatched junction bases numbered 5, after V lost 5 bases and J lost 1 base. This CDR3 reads CASRGDSANTEAFF. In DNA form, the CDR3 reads TGCGCCAGCAGGGGGGACAGTGCGAACACTGAAGCTTTCTTT.

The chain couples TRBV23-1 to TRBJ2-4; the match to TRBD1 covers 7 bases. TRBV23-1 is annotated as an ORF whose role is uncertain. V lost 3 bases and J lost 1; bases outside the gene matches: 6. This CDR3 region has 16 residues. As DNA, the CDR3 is TGCGCCAGCAGTCATCTGACAGGGCACGCCAAAAACATTCAGTACTTC. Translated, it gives CASSHLTGHAKNIQYF.

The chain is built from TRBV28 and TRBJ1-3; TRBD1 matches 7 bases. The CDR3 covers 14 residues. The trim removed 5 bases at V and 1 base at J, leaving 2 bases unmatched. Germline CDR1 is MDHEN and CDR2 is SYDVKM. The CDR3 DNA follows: TGTGCCAGCAGTAAGACAGGGTCTGGAAACACCATATATTTT. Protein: CASSKTGSGNTIYF.

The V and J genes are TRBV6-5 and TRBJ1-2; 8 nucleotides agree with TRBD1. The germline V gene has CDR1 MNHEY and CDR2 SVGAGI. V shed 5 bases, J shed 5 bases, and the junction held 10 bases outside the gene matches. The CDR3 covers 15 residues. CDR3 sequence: CASSRTGRSLYGYTF. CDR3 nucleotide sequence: TGTGCCAGCAGTCGGACAGGGAGGTCCCTATATGGCTACACCTTC.

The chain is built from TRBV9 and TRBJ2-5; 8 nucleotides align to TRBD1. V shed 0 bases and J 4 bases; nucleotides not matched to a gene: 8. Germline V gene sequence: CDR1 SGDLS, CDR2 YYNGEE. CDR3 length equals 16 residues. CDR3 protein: CASSVAGQGLGETQYF. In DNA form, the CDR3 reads TGTGCCAGCAGCGTAGCCGGACAGGGTCTTGGAGAGACCCAGTACTTC.

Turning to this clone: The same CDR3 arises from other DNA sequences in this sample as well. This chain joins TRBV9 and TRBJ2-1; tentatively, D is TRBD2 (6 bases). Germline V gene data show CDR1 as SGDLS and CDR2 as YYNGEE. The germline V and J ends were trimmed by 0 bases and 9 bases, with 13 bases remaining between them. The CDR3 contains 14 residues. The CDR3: CASSVGGRGSEQFF. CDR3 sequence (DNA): TGTGCCAGCAGCGTAGGGGGTCGGGGGTCTGAGCAGTTCTTC.

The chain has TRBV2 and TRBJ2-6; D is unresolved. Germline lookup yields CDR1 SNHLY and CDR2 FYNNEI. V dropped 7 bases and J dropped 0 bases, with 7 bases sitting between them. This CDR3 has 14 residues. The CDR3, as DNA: TGTGCCAGCACCCTACTCTCTGGGGCCAACGTCCTGACTTTC. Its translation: CASTLLSGANVLTF.

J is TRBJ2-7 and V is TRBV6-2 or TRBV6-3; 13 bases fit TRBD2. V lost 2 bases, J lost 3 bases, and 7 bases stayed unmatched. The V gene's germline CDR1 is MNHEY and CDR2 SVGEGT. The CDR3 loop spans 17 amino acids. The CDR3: CASSYGTSGRAIYEQYF. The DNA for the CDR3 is TGTGCCAGCAGTTACGGTACTAGCGGGAGGGCGATCTACGAGCAGTACTTC.

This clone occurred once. The CDR3 DNA follows: TGTGCCAGCAGCTTAAATATGGGCGGGACAGGGTACAATGAGCAGTTCTTC. This sequence encodes CASSLNMGGTGYNEQFF. The J gene is TRBJ2-1, the V gene TRBV7-3, with TRBD1 identical over 9 bases. V gave up 1 base and J gave up 4 bases; unmatched junction bases: 8. CDR1 SGHTA and CDR2 FQGTGA come from the germline V gene. This CDR3 comprises 17 residues.

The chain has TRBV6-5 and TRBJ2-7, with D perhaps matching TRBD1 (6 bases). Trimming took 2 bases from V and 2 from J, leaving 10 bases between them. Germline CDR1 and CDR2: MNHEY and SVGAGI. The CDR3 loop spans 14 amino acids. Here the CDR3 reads CASSYRQGPYEQYF. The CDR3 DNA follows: TGTGCCAGCAGTTACCGGCAGGGGCCCTACGAGCAGTACTTC.

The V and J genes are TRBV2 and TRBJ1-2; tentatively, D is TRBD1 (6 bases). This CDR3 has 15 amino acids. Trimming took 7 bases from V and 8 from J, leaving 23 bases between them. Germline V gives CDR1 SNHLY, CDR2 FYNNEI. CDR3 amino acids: CASTRGAGGRLGYTF. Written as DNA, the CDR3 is TGTGCCAGCACCCGGGGGGCAGGAGGGCGTTTGGGCTACACCTTC.

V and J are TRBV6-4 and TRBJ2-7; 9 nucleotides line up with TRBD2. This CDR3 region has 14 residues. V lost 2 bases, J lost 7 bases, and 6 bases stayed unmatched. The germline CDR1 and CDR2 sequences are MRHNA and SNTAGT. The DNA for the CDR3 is TGTGCCAGCAGTGACATAGCGGGAGCTGGTGAGCAGTACTTC. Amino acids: CASSDIAGAGEQYF.

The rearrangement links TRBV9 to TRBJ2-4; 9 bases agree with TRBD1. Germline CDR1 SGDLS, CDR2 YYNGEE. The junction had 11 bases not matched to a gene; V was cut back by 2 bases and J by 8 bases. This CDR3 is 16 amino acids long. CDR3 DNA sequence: TGTGCCAGCAGCGTCTCTACCGGGACAGGGAATGACATTCAGTACTTC. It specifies CASSVSTGTGNDIQYF.